The 24 T cell receptor beta chains listed next were all sequenced from one sample in a study of T cell repertoires in cytomegalovirus infection. These receptors lack a known antigen. TCRdb ran MiXCR on the reads and lists one entry per CDR3 protein. This sample yields 140,000 to 150,000 distinct CDR3 sequences, of which 32% are seen a single time; about 52% belongs to the top ten. The sequencing here drew on CD8+ T cells from cultured PBMCs, taken from culture after CMV antigen stimulation. The receptor source for this set is a human donor in good health (CMV status not recorded). Some clones in this sample may be carry-over from other donors' samples.

This clonotype was seen more than once but under ten times. V gene TRBV20-1 combines with J gene TRBJ2-5; 9 bases align to TRBD1. Germline CDR1 is DFQATT and CDR2 is SNEGSKA (reference sequence). J lost 4 bases, V lost 3 bases, and 0 bases had no gene match. The CDR3 spans 12 residues. The CDR3 DNA sequence: TGCAGTGCTAGGACAGGGGGAGAGACCCAGTACTTC. Protein product: CSARTGGETQYF.

The table lists this clonotype with a few counts. This sequence joins TRBV5-6 and TRBJ2-6; D possibly corresponds to TRBD1 (5 bases). V lost 5 bases, J lost 2 bases, and 5 bases lay in between. Per germline, CDR1 SGHDT and CDR2 YYEEEE. The CDR3 totals 13 residues. Here the CDR3 reads CASRGAGANVLTF. As DNA, the CDR3 is TGTGCCAGCAGAGGGGCTGGGGCCAACGTCCTGACTTTC.

This clonotype was detected ten times or more. J is TRBJ2-7 and V is TRBV10-3; TRBD1 is a possible D gene (5 bases). With 3 bases removed from V and 1 base from J, the gap between germline ends came to 22 bases. The CDR3 extends over 18 amino acids. Per the germline V gene, CDR1 is ENHRY and CDR2 is SYGVKD. In nucleotides, the CDR3 is TGTGCCATCAGTGATTCTGGTAAGGACAACTATGTTTCCTACGAGCAGTACTTC. Translation: CAISDSGKDNYVSYEQYF.

The DNA for the CDR3 is TGCAGCGTTGAAGATGAGCAGGGATTGAACACTGAAGCTTTCTTT. Protein sequence: CSVEDEQGLNTEAFF. The V call is TRBV29-1, the J call TRBJ1-1; TRBD1 might be the D (5 bases). This CDR3 is built from 15 residues. Germline V lookup: CDR1 SQVTM, CDR2 ANQGSEA. Trimming removed 0 bases at V and 0 bases at J, with 11 bases between.

The chain carries TRBV20-1 and TRBJ2-7; 8 nucleotides align to TRBD2. Trimming removed 1 base from V and 0 bases from J; junction bases left unmatched: 5. Germline V gene data show CDR1 as DFQATT and CDR2 as SNEGSKA (reference sequence). The CDR3 length is 15 residues. The CDR3 DNA reads TGCAGTGCTAGAGCTTTTAGCGGGGACTCCTACGAGCAGTACTTC. Its translation is CSARAFSGDSYEQYF.

The V gene is TRBV12-3 or TRBV12-4, the J gene TRBJ2-3, with 9 bases matching TRBD1. The CDR3 loop spans 14 amino acids. The J segment lost 1 base and the V segment lost 7 bases, leaving 3 bases of the junction unmatched. The CDR3 coding sequence is TGTGCCAGCACCCGGGACAGGGGCACAGATACGCAGTATTTT. Translated: CASTRDRGTDTQYF.

The chain carries TRBV5-1 and TRBJ2-3; D is uncertain. CDR1 is SGHRS and CDR2 is YFSETQ in the germline V gene. The ends were cut back, 0 bases at V and 0 bases at J, with 5 bases in the middle. The CDR3 extends over 14 amino acids. CDR3 residues: CASSLGISTDTQYF. The CDR3 coding sequence is TGCGCCAGCAGCTTGGGAATCAGCACAGATACGCAGTATTTT.

This clonotype was seen a handful of times. The chain recombines TRBV11-2 with TRBJ1-2; 7 nucleotides align to TRBD1. This CDR3 is built from 14 residues. Trimming took 2 bases from V and 5 from J; bases not matched to a gene: 5. The V gene's germline CDR1 is SGHAT and CDR2 FQNNGV. The CDR3 nucleotides read TGTGCCAGCAGCTTAAAAACCAGGGGGTATGGCTACACCTTC. This codes for CASSLKTRGYGYTF. Using reference TRBV11-2 and TRBJ1-2 for the parts outside the CDR3, the full variable domain is EAGVAQSPRYKIIEKRQSVAFWCNPISGHATLYWYQQILGQGPKLLIQFQNNGVVDDSQLPKDRFSAERLKGVDSTLKIQPAKLEDSAVYLCASSLKTRGYGYTFGSGTRLTVV.

This clonotype was seen a handful of times. This rearrangement joins TRBV7-6 to TRBJ2-3; D possibly corresponds to TRBD1 (6 bases). V was shortened by 5 bases and J by 6 bases, with 24 bases between the two germline ends. Germline CDR1 SGHVS, CDR2 FNYEAQ. CDR3 size: 17 residues. CDR3 DNA sequence: TGTGCCAGCAGCCACGAGGGGGTCAGGGGCCCCGGGGATACGCAGTATTTT. Protein sequence: CASSHEGVRGPGDTQYF.

The rearrangement joins TRBV12-3 or TRBV12-4 to TRBJ2-2, with D perhaps matching TRBD1 (6 bases). The CDR3 spans 18 residues. The V gene lost 2 bases and the J gene lost 1 base, with 17 bases spanning the gap. CDR3 DNA: TGTGCCAGCAGTTTAATCAAACAGGGTCGGATGAACACCGGGGAGCTGTTTTTT. Its translation: CASSLIKQGRMNTGELFF.

The chain recombines TRBV28 with TRBJ2-3; TRBD2 agrees at 11 bases. V trimming: 4 bases; J trimming: 2 bases; junction bases outside the gene matches: 8. CDR1 is MDHEN and CDR2 is SYDVKM in the germline V gene. The CDR3 contains 17 residues. CDR3 in amino acids: CASSSGTSGGPTDTQYF. CDR3 DNA sequence: TGTGCCAGCAGTTCCGGAACTAGCGGGGGACCCACAGATACGCAGTATTTT. The full variable domain, with the rest looked up from reference TRBV28 and TRBJ2-3, is DVKVTQSSRYLVKRTGEKVFLECVQDMDHENMFWYRQDPGLGLRLIYFSYDVKMKEKGDIPEGYSVSREKKERFSLILESASTNQTSMYLCASSSGTSGGPTDTQYFGPGTRLTVL.

This clonotype has only a few counts. The chain recombines TRBV2 with TRBJ2-7, with D tentatively TRBD1 (5 bases). Germline assignment: CDR1 SNHLY and CDR2 FYNNEI. The CDR3 spans 13 residues. Between the trimmed V and J ends, which lost 9 bases and 1 base, there was a span of 13 bases. CDR3 nucleotides: TGTGCCAGTTGTTGGACACTATCCTACGAGCAGTACTTC. This gives the protein CASCWTLSYEQYF.

The chain is built from TRBV5-4 and TRBJ2-5, with D tentatively TRBD2 (8 bases). The CDR3 contains 14 residues. Germline V CDR1 and CDR2: SGHNT, YYREEE (reference sequence). Trimming took off 5 bases at V and 5 bases at J, with 16 bases between the two ends. The CDR3 region is CASRDRTSWETQYF. The DNA of the CDR3 is TGTGCCAGCAGGGACAGGACTAGCTGGGAGACCCAGTACTTC.

V usage is TRBV7-9 and J usage is TRBJ2-7, with D perhaps matching TRBD1 (6 bases). V gave up 6 bases and J gave up 5 bases, with 14 bases separating them. The CDR3 spans 13 residues. From germline, CDR1 is SEHNR and CDR2 FQNEAQ (reference sequence). The CDR3 nucleotides are TGTGCCAGCAGTCCCACCTCAGGGGACGAGCAGTACTTC. Encoded protein: CASSPTSGDEQYF.

V is TRBV7-9 and J is TRBJ2-3, with D possibly TRBD2 on 6 matching bases. The CDR3 is made up of 15 amino acids. Germline CDR1 SEHNR, CDR2 FQNEAQ (reference sequence). V lost 5 bases and J lost 4, with 16 bases in between. The CDR3 DNA reads as TGTGCCAGCAGCGTAGGCTGGGGGGACCCAGATACGCAGTATTTT. Protein: CASSVGWGDPDTQYF.

This clonotype was observed a few times. The V call is TRBV4-1, the J call TRBJ2-1, with no clear D. CDR3 length: 12 residues. V dropped 1 base and J dropped 8 bases, with 6 bases sitting between them. CDR1 is MGHRA and CDR2 is YSYEKL in the germline V gene. The CDR3 DNA sequence: TGCGCCAGCAGCCAAGTGGGCCATGAGCAGTTCTTC. Amino acid sequence: CASSQVGHEQFF.

This clonotype was seen more than once but under ten times. V is TRBV7-8 and J is TRBJ2-7; 8 bases align to TRBD2. Germline V gene sequence: CDR1 SGHVS, CDR2 FQNEAQ. Trimming cost V 2 bases and J 12 bases; bases outside gene matches: 15. This CDR3 has 15 amino acids. CDR3 sequence: CASSLMASGGPGVYF. CDR3 coding DNA: TGTGCCAGCAGCTTAATGGCCAGCGGGGGCCCCGGGGTGTACTTC. Full variable domain (outside the CDR3, taken from reference TRBV7-8 and TRBJ2-7): GAGVSQSPRYKVAKRGQDVALRCDPISGHVSLFWYQQALGQGPEFLTYFQNEAQLDKSGLPSDRFFAERPEGSVSTLKIQRTQQEDSAVYLCASSLMASGGPGVYFGPGTRLTVT.

The genes are TRBV9 and TRBJ1-2; TRBD1 is a possible D gene (6 bases). Between the trimmed V and J ends, which lost 0 bases and 5 bases, there was a span of 20 bases. The germline CDR1 and CDR2 sequences are SGDLS and YYNGEE. The CDR3 totals 17 residues. The CDR3 here is CASSVAQVDSRIYGYTF. The CDR3 DNA reads as TGTGCCAGCAGCGTAGCACAGGTGGACAGCCGGATTTATGGCTACACCTTC. Filled out from reference TRBV9 and TRBJ1-2, the complete variable domain reads DSGVTQTPKHLITATGQRVTLRCSPRSGDLSVYWYQQSLDQGLQFLIQYYNGEERAKGNILERFSAQQFPDLHSELNLSSLELGDSALYFCASSVAQVDSRIYGYTFGSGTRLTVV.

In this sample, this clonotype turned up a few times. V is TRBV7-4 and J is TRBJ1-2, with TRBD1 as a possible D gene (6 bases). Trimming left V 4 bases short and J 3 bases short, with 18 bases between. The length of the CDR3 is 16 residues. Germline CDR1 SGHVT, CDR2 SQSDAQ. The DNA of the CDR3 is TGTGCCAGCAGCTCGTCCCTCGGGGGCGCTTACTATGGCTACACCTTC. Residues: CASSSSLGGAYYGYTF.

This clonotype was observed a handful of times. This rearrangement joins TRBV7-9 to TRBJ1-2; 7 nucleotides match TRBD1. Trimming removed 3 bases from V and 3 bases from J; junction bases left unmatched: 4. CDR1 SEHNR and CDR2 FQNEAQ come from the germline V gene (reference sequence). The CDR3 contains 14 residues. The CDR3 region has the DNA TGTGCCAGCAGCTTTTCTCAGGGGGACTATGGCTACACCTTC. Protein sequence: CASSFSQGDYGYTF.

This clonotype showed up just a few times. The chain has TRBV7-8 and TRBJ2-7, with D tentatively TRBD1 (5 bases). There are 13 residues in the CDR3. With 0 bases removed from V and 6 bases from J, the gap between germline ends came to 9 bases. Germline CDR1 and CDR2: SGHVS and FQNEAQ. CDR3 loop: CASSLAGASEQYF. CDR3 nucleotides: TGTGCCAGCAGCTTAGCAGGGGCGAGCGAGCAGTACTTC.

The chain is built from TRBV7-8 and TRBJ2-5; D may be TRBD2 (5 bases). Per germline, CDR1 SGHVS and CDR2 FQNEAQ. This CDR3 contains 15 residues. V shed 0 bases and J shed 3 bases, with 11 bases lying between them. This CDR3 is CASSLAPAAEETQYF. CDR3 DNA: TGTGCCAGCAGCTTAGCGCCAGCGGCGGAAGAGACCCAGTACTTC.

The chain is built from TRBV19 and TRBJ1-1; D is ambiguous. The CDR3 is 13 residues long. V was trimmed by 3 bases and J by 5 bases, leaving 10 bases between them. CDR1 is LNHDA, CDR2 SQIVND, per germline (reference sequence). The CDR3, as DNA: TGTGCCAGTAGTATTTACTCGGGGACTGAAGCTTTCTTT. Its protein is CASSIYSGTEAFF.

This clonotype has a count of ten or more. The V and J genes are TRBV4-1 and TRBJ1-1, with 12 bases identical to TRBD1. V dropped 4 bases and J dropped 6; count of bases not matched to a gene: 6. There are 15 residues in the CDR3. In germline, CDR1 is MGHRA, CDR2 YSYEKL. CDR3 in amino acids: CASSPSGQGASEAFF. The CDR3, as DNA: TGCGCCAGCAGCCCCTCGGGACAGGGGGCATCTGAAGCTTTCTTT.